The entry that follows covers one T cell receptor (beta chain) sequence. In the authors' workflow: Reference gene primer amplification yielded estimated nucleated cell counts. Produced via immunoSEQ multiplex PCR; TCRdb's table is partial and in-frame only. That table gives V, J and clone size, and the DNA gave D and trimming. The sample contains roughly 260,000 clones, more than 85% of which appear only once. This sample was included in a study of blood T cell repertoires in COVID-19. About the research overall: T cells, B-cell-depleted T cells, or PBMCs supplied cDNA or gDNA.

CDR3 size: 16 residues. The J segment lost 3 bases and the V segment lost 0 bases, leaving 5 bases of the junction unmatched. Germline CDR1 and CDR2: SGHDN and FVKESK. The gene calls are TRBV14 and TRBJ2-1, with 7 bases that match TRBD2. The receptor was isolated from a person aged 18 to 30 with COVID-19, enrolled during active disease. Specimen: peripheral blood. CDR3 DNA sequence: TGTGCCAGCAGCCAAGATTCTAGCGGCTTCTACAATGAGCAGTTCTTC. Translating gives CASSQDSSGFYNEQFF.